This is a list of T cell receptor beta chains from one sample in a study of CD8+ T cells in alopecia areata. Here immunoSEQ multiplex PCR was the method, and the copy in TCRdb shows in-frame clones only, minus some. This table has fewer than 250,000 clones, about 40% appearing once. Material: CD4+ T cells sorted from blood, obtained at approximately week 36, from a patient treated with tofacitinib. The receptors were gathered from a human donor with alopecia areata. The CDR3 runs from the conserved cysteine through the conserved F or W. A D gene is named only where the DNA matches it firmly. Clone size, where shown, is once, few, many, or a class for clones that have expanded.

- | TRBJ1-2 | 12 | - | TRBV28 | CASSLLNYGYTF | TGTGCCAGCAGTCTCCTCAACTATGGCTACACCTTC
- | TRBJ1-3 | 13 | - | TRBV7-2 | CASSQPAGNTIYF | TGTGCCAGCAGCCAACCTGCCGGGAACACCATATATTTT
- | TRBJ1-4 | 12 | - | TRBV7-9 | CASSLAEGKLFF | TGTGCCAGCAGCTTAGCGGAGGGAAAACTGTTTTTT
- | TRBJ2-3 | 12 | - | TRBV29-1 | CSVARGTDTQYF | TGCAGCGTCGCGAGAGGGACAGATACGCAGTATTTT
- | TRBJ2-1 | 15 | TRBD2 | TRBV18 | CASSPGLADDNEQFF | TGTGCCAGCTCACCGGGACTAGCGGACGACAATGAGCAGTTCTTC
- | TRBJ2-5 | 13 | TRBD1 | TRBV27 | CASRPTGGWTQYF | TGTGCCAGCAGACCCACAGGGGGTTGGACCCAGTACTTC
- | TRBJ2-7 | 13 | TRBD2 | TRBV6-1 | CASRLAGLYEQYF | TGTGCCAGTAGACTAGCGGGCCTCTACGAGCAGTACTTC
- | TRBJ2-7 | 11 | - | TRBV30 | CAWSDSGEQYF | TGTGCCTGGAGTGACTCGGGCGAGCAGTACTTC
- | TRBJ2-1 | 15 | TRBD2 | TRBV5-4 | CASSDASGSYNEQFF | TGTGCCAGCAGTGATGCTAGCGGGAGTTACAATGAGCAGTTCTTC
- | TRBJ2-5 | 12 | - | TRBV23-1 | CARTESQETQYF | TGCGCCAGGACAGAGTCCCAAGAGACCCAGTACTTC
- | TRBJ1-2 | 12 | - | TRBV30 | CAWSLGGYGYTF | TGTGCCTGGAGTCTAGGGGGGTATGGCTACACCTTC
- | TRBJ2-7 | 14 | TRBD1 | TRBV7-2 | CASSTPGQGYEQYF | TGTGCCAGCAGCACGCCGGGACAGGGCTACGAGCAGTACTTC
many | TRBJ2-1 | 15 | - | TRBV4-3 | CASSQAGRKGYEQFF | TGCGCCAGCAGCCAAGCGGGGAGGAAGGGGTATGAGCAGTTCTTC
few | TRBJ2-7 | 12 | - | TRBV2 | CASSVLHGEQYF | TGTGCCAGCAGTGTACTGCACGGGGAGCAGTACTTC
- | TRBJ2-5 | 16 | TRBD2 | TRBV5-1 | CASSPGLAGHQETQYF | TGCGCCAGCAGCCCGGGACTAGCGGGGCACCAAGAGACCCAGTACTTC
- | TRBJ2-4 | 15 | - | TRBV2 | CASRAAGAGKNIQYF | TGTGCCAGCAGGGCTGCCGGGGCCGGCAAAAACATTCAGTACTTC
- | TRBJ1-1 | 13 | - | TRBV29-1 | CSVSPGENTEAFF | TGCAGCGTTTCCCCCGGGGAGAACACTGAAGCTTTCTTT
few | TRBJ1-3 | 14 | - | TRBV7-2 | CASSLHPTGNTIYF | TGTGCCAGCAGCTTACATCCGACAGGAAACACCATATATTTT
- | TRBJ2-3 | 15 | TRBD1 | TRBV6-1 | CASSATGASTDTQYF | TGTGCCAGCAGCGCGACAGGGGCTAGCACAGATACGCAGTATTTT
- | TRBJ2-5 | 14 | - | TRBV15 | CATADAHGRETQYF | TGTGCCACCGCGGACGCCCATGGTAGAGAGACCCAGTACTTC
few | TRBJ2-6 | 16 | - | TRBV7-3 | CASSLGAGSGANVLTF | TGTGCCAGCAGCTTAGGTGCAGGGTCTGGGGCCAACGTCCTGACTTTC
few | TRBJ2-4 | 14 | - | TRBV2 | CASGMELAKNIQYF | TGTGCCAGCGGTATGGAGCTGGCCAAAAACATTCAGTACTTC
- | TRBJ2-1 | 15 | TRBD1 | TRBV7-9 | CASSLKGQYYNEQFF | TGTGCCAGCAGTTTGAAGGGACAGTACTACAATGAGCAGTTCTTC
- | TRBJ1-4 | 10 | - | TRBV25-1 | CAPGEEKLFF | TGTGCCCCGGGAGAGGAAAAACTGTTTTTT
- | TRBJ1-3 | 14 | - | TRBV5-6 | CASTQDTSGNTIYF | TGTGCCAGCACCCAGGACACCTCTGGAAACACCATATATTTT
few | TRBJ2-5 | 17 | TRBD1 | TRBV23-1 | CASSPRLRTGGDETQYF | TGCGCCAGCAGTCCTCGTTTACGGACAGGGGGCGACGAGACCCAGTACTTC
- | TRBJ1-1 | 13 | TRBD1 | TRBV30 | CAWSVQGVTEAFF | TGTGCCTGGAGTGTACAGGGGGTCACTGAAGCTTTCTTT
medium-sized | TRBJ2-7 | 13 | - | TRBV7-3 | CASSLGRGTEQYF | TGTGCCAGCAGCTTAGGCAGGGGAACCGAGCAGTACTTC
- | TRBJ2-5 | 13 | TRBD1 | TRBV29-1 | CSAGGDRAETQYF | TGCAGCGCTGGGGGGGACAGGGCAGAGACCCAGTACTTC
- | TRBJ2-5 | 12 | TRBD2 | TRBV7-7 | CASSLAGETQYF | TGTGCTAGCAGCTTAGCGGGGGAGACCCAGTACTTC
- | TRBJ1-2 | 14 | TRBD1 | TRBV6-5 | CASSYSDRGSGYTF | TGTGCCAGCAGTTACTCAGACAGGGGGAGCGGCTACACCTTC
- | TRBJ2-7 | 14 | - | TRBV29-1 | CSVLDRTQPYEQYF | TGCAGCGTTCTAGACAGGACCCAACCTTACGAGCAGTACTTC
- | TRBJ2-7 | 11 | - | TRBV27 | CASRDIYEQYF | TGTGCCAGCAGGGACATCTACGAGCAGTACTTC
- | TRBJ2-3 | 14 | - | TRBV21-1 | CASSNSPSTDTQYF | TGTGCCAGCAGCAATTCGCCTAGCACAGATACGCAGTATTTT
- | TRBJ1-2 | 14 | TRBD1 | TRBV30 | CAWSGRGRIRGYTF | TGTGCCTGGAGTGGTAGGGGGCGCATCCGCGGCTACACCTTC
many | TRBJ2-4 | 17 | - | TRBV7-2 | CASSLDTGSLAKNIQYF | TGTGCCAGCAGCTTAGATACGGGCTCTCTAGCCAAAAACATTCAGTACTTC
- | TRBJ1-2 | 14 | - | TRBV5-1 | CASSFGGIQHGYTF | TGCGCCAGCAGCTTCGGTGGGATACAACATGGCTACACCTTC
- | TRBJ2-2 | 15 | - | TRBV5-1 | CASTPGPGNTGELFF | TGCGCCAGCACCCCGGGCCCAGGGAACACCGGGGAGCTGTTTTTT
few | TRBJ1-2 | 12 | TRBD1 | TRBV30 | CAWGQENYGYTF | TGTGCCTGGGGACAGGAGAACTATGGCTACACCTTC
- | TRBJ2-7 | 14 | TRBD1 | TRBV5-1 | CASSLQGDTYEQYF | TGCGCCAGCAGCTTACAGGGGGATACCTACGAGCAGTACTTC
- | TRBJ2-2 | 16 | TRBD2 | TRBV11-2 | CASSLVGAGGTGELFF | TGTGCCAGCAGCTTAGTTGGCGCCGGGGGGACCGGGGAGCTGTTTTTT
- | TRBJ2-7 | 14 | - | TRBV30 | CAWNPGGLVREQYF | TGTGCCTGGAACCCTGGGGGGTTGGTACGCGAGCAGTACTTC
few | TRBJ2-2 | 13 | - | TRBV5-5 | CASSSTGEGELFF | TGTGCCAGCAGCAGCACAGGGGAGGGAGAGCTGTTTTTT
- | TRBJ1-1 | 14 | - | TRBV5-1 | CASSLGDTSQEAFF | TGCGCCAGCAGCTTGGGGGATACAAGCCAAGAAGCTTTCTTT
- | TRBJ1-2 | 18 | TRBD1 | TRBV4-1 | CASSPGLGQANYVYGYTF | TGCGCCAGCAGCCCCGGATTGGGACAGGCGAACTATGTCTATGGCTACACCTTC
few | TRBJ2-5 | 14 | TRBD2 | TRBV30 | CAWNNGLAGGSQYF | TGTGCCTGGAATAATGGACTAGCGGGGGGAAGCCAGTACTTC
- | TRBJ2-2 | 14 | TRBD2 | TRBV5-1 | CASWRDYTTGELFF | TGCGCCAGCTGGCGGGACTACACCACCGGGGAGCTGTTTTTT
once | TRBJ1-1 | 15 | - | TRBV18 | CASSPRSGIATEAFF | TGTGCCAGCTCACCTCGGTCGGGTATAGCCACTGAAGCTTTCTTT
- | TRBJ1-1 | 13 | TRBD1 | TRBV7-9 | CASSPTGGTEAFF | TGTGCCAGCAGCCCCACAGGGGGCACTGAAGCTTTCTTT
- | TRBJ1-5 | 15 | - | TRBV6-6 | CASSYGRGAYQPQHF | TGTGCCAGCAGTTACGGCAGGGGCGCTTATCAGCCCCAGCATTTT
- | TRBJ2-2 | 15 | TRBD1 | TRBV29-1 | CSVAKDRIGTGELFF | TGCAGCGTCGCCAAGGACAGGATAGGGACCGGGGAGCTGTTTTTT
- | TRBJ1-5 | 13 | - | TRBV25-1 | CASSGRENQPQHF | TGTGCCAGCAGTGGGCGGGAGAATCAGCCCCAGCATTTT
few | TRBJ2-5 | 16 | TRBD1 | TRBV5-1 | CASSLAGTVPQETQYF | TGCGCCAGCAGCTTGGCTGGGACAGTACCCCAAGAGACCCAGTACTTC